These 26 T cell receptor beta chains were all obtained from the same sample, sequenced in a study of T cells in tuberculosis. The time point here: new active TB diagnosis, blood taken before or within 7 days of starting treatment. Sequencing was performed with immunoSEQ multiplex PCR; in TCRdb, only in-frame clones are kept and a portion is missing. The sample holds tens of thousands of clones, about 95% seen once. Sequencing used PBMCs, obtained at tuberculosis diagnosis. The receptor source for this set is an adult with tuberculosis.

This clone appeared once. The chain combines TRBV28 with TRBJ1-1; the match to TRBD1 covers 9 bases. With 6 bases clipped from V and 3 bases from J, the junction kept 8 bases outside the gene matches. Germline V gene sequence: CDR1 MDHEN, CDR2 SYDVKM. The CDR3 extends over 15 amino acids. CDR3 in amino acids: CASRNDRGVYTEAFF. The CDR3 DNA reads TGTGCCAGCAGGAATGACAGGGGGGTGTACACTGAAGCTTTCTTT.

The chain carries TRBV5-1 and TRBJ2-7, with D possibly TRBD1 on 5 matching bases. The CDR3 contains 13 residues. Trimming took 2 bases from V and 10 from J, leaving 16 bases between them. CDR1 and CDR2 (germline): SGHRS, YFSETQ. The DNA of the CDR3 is TGCGCCAGCAGCTTAACATCACAGGTTGATCAGTACTTC. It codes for CASSLTSQVDQYF.

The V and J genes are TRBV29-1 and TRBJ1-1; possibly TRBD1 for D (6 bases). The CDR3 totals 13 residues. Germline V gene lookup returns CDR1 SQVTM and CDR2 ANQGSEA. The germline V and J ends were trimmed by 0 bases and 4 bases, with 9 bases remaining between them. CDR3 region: CSVEEGAATEAFF. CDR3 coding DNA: TGCAGCGTTGAAGAGGGGGCGGCCACTGAAGCTTTCTTT.

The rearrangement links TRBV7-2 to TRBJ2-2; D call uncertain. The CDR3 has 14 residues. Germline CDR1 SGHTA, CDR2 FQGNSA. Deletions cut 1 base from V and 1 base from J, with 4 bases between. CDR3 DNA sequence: TGTGCCAGCAGCTTAGTAGTGAACACCGGGGAGCTGTTTTTT. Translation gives CASSLVVNTGELFF. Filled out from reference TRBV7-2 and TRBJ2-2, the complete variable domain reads GAGVSQSPSNKVTEKGKDVELRCDPISGHTALYWYRQSLGQGLEFLIYFQGNSAPDKSGLPSDRFSAERTGGSVSTLTIQRTQQEDSAVYLCASSLVVNTGELFFGEGSRLTVL.

The CDR3 protein is CASSLLLLVPADTQYF. CDR3 nucleotide sequence: TGTGCCAGCAGCTTACTACTGCTCGTCCCCGCGGATACGCAGTATTTT. The chain uses TRBV7-2 and TRBJ2-3; no clear D. The CDR3 spans 16 residues. CDR1 and CDR2 (germline): SGHTA, FQGNSA. Trimming took 2 bases from V and 6 from J, leaving 18 bases between them.

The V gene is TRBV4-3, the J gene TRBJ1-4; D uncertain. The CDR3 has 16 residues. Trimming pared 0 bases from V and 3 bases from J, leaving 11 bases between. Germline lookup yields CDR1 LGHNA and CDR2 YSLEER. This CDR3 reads CASSQDRGQSNEKLFF. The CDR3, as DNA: TGCGCCAGCAGCCAAGATAGAGGGCAGTCTAATGAAAAACTGTTTTTT.

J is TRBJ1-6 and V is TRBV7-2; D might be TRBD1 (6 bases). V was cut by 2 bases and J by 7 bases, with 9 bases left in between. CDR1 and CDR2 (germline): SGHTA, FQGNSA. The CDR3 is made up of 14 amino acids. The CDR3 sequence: CASSLPGGNSPLHF. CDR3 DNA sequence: TGTGCCAGCAGCTTACCGGGGGGCAATTCACCCCTCCACTTT.

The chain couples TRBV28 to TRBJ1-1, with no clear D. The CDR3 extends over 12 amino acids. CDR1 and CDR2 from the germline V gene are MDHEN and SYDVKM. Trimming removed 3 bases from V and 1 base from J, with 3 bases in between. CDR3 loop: CASSFKNTEAFF. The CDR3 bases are TGTGCCAGCAGTTTCAAGAACACTGAAGCTTTCTTT.

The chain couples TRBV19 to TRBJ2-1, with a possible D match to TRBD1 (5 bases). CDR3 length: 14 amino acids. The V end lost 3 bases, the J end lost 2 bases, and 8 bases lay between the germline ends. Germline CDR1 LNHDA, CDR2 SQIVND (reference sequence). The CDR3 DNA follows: TGTGCCAGTAGTATCCGACAGACCTACAATGAGCAGTTCTTC. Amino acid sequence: CASSIRQTYNEQFF.

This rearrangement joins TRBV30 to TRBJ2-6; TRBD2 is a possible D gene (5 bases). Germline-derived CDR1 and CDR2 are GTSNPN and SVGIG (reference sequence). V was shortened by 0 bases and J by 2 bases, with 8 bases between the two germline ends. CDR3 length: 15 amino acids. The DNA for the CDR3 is TGTGCCTGGAGTGTCCCCGGGACTGGGGCCAACGTCCTGACTTTC. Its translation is CAWSVPGTGANVLTF.

CDR3 nucleotides: TGTGCCGCCGCGGACAGGGGCATTGAAGCTTTCTTT. Its protein is CAAADRGIEAFF. This chain links TRBV10-3 with TRBJ1-1; 9 bases match TRBD1. Germline CDR1 ENHRY, CDR2 SYGVKD. The trim removed 11 bases at V and 7 bases at J, leaving 8 bases unmatched. The CDR3 loop spans 12 amino acids.

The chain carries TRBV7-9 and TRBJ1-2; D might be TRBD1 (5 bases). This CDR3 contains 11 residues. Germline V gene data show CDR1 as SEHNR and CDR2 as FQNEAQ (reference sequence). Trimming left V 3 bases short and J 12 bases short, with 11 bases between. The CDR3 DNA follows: TGTGCCAGCAGCTTGGTCGGGGGTCACACCTTC. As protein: CASSLVGGHTF.

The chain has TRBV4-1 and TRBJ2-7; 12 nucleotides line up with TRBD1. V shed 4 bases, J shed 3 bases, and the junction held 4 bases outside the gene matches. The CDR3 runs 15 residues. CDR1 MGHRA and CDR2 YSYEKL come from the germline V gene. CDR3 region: CASSLGTGGFYEQYF. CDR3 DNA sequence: TGCGCCAGCAGCCTCGGGACAGGGGGCTTCTACGAGCAGTACTTC.

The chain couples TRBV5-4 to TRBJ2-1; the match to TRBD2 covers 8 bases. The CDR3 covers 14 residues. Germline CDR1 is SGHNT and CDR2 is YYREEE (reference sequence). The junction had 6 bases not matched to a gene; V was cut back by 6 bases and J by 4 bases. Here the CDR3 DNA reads TGTGCCAGCACTCCGGGACTAGGATACAATGAGCAGTTCTTC. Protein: CASTPGLGYNEQFF.

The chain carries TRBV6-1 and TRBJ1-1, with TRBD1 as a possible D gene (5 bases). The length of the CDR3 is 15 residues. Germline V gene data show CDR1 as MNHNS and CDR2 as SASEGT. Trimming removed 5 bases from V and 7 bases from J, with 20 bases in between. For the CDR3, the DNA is TGTGCCAGCAGTACAAACGGGGGAATACAAATTGAAGCTTTCTTT. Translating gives CASSTNGGIQIEAFF.

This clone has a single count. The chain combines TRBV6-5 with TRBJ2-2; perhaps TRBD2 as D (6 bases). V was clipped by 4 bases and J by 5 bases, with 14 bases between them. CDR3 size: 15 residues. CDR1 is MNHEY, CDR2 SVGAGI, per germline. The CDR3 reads CASSSGSRVTGELFF. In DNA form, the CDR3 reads TGTGCCAGCAGTTCCGGGAGTAGAGTAACCGGGGAGCTGTTTTTT.

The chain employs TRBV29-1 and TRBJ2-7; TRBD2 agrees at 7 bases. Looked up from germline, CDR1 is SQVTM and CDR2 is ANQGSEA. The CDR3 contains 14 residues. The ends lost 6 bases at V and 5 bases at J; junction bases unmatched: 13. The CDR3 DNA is TGCAGCGTCCGTCCGGGGGGTTCCGTCAACGAGCAGTACTTC. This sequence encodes CSVRPGGSVNEQYF.

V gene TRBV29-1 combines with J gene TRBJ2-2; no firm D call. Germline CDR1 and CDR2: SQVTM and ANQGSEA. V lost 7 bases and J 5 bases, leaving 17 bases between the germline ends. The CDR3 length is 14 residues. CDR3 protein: CSASVQWRTGELFF. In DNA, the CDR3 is TGCAGCGCGAGCGTCCAGTGGAGAACCGGGGAGCTGTTTTTT.

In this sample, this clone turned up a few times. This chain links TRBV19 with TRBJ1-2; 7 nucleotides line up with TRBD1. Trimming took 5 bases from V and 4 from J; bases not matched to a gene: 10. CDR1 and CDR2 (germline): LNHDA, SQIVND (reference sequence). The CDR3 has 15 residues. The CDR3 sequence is CASSDRAVGSYGYTF. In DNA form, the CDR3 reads TGTGCCAGTAGTGACAGGGCCGTGGGGAGCTATGGCTACACCTTC.

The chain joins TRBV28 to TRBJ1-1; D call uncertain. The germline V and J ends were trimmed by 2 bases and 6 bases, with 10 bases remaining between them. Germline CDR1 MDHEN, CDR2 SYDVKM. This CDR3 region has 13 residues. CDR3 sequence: CASSLPHAPEAFF. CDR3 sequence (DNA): TGTGCCAGCAGTTTACCCCACGCGCCTGAAGCTTTCTTT.

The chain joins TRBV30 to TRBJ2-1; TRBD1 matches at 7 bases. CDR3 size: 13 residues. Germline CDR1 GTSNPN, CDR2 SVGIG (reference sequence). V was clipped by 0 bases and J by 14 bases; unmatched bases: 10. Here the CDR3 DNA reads TGTGCCTGGAGTGTAGGGGGCGACGGAGCCGAGTTCTTC. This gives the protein CAWSVGGDGAEFF.

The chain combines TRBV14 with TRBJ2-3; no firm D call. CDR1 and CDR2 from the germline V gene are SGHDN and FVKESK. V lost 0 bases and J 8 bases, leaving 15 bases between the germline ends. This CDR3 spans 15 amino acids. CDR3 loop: CASSQDPPGFATQYF. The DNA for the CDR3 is TGTGCCAGCAGCCAAGATCCCCCCGGGTTTGCTACGCAGTATTTT.

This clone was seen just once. DNA of the CDR3: TGTGCCAGCAACAGGGGAGCCTACGAGCAGTACTTC. This gives the protein CASNRGAYEQYF. This rearrangement joins TRBV2 to TRBJ2-7; 7 bases are a match to TRBD1. The CDR3 runs to 12 residues. With 7 bases clipped from V and 2 bases from J, the junction kept 2 bases outside the gene matches. Germline V gene data show CDR1 as SNHLY and CDR2 as FYNNEI.

The DNA of the CDR3 is TGTGCCAGCTCACCCTCCCACGCCTCTAACTCCGCACTGTTTTTT. It yields the protein CASSPSHASNSALFF. The V gene is TRBV18, the J gene TRBJ1-4; D remains unclear. The CDR3 is made up of 15 amino acids. Trimming removed 3 bases at V and 13 bases at J, with 21 bases between. The V gene's germline CDR1 is KGHSH and CDR2 LQKENI.

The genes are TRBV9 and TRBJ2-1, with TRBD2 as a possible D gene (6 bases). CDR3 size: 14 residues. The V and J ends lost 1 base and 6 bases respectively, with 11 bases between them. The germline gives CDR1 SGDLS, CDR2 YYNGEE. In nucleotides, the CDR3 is TGTGCCAGCAGCGTATCCGGGAGAGGCAATGAGCAGTTCTTC. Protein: CASSVSGRGNEQFF.

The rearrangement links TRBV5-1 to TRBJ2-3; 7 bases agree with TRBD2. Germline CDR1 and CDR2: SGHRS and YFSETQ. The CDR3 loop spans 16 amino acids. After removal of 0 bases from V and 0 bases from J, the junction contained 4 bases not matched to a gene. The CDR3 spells CASSLEASGSTDTQYF. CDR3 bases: TGCGCCAGCAGCTTGGAGGCTAGCGGAAGCACAGATACGCAGTATTTT. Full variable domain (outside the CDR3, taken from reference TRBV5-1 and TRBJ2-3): KAGVTQTPRYLIKTRGQQVTLSCSPISGHRSVSWYQQTPGQGLQFLFEYFSETQRNKGNFPGRFSGRQFSNSRSEMNVSTLELGDSALYLCASSLEASGSTDTQYFGPGTRLTVL.